The 9 T cell receptor beta chains below come from one sample, sequenced in a study of Graves' ophthalmopathy and Graves' hyperthyroidism. The sequenced template was RNA, covering the TCR beta CDR3 region. First-round RT-PCR relied on HTBI primers, and a second-round multiplex PCR came next. Using its own MiXCR run on the multiplex PCR reads, TCRdb lists one record per CDR3 protein. The table has over a million distinct CDR3 sequences, 35% to 40% seen once. The sequenced material came from peripheral blood or thyroid tissue (not recorded which). These receptors were taken from an adult man with Graves' hyperthyroidism.

This chain joins TRBV7-2 and TRBJ2-2; the D gene is possibly TRBD1 (5 bases). Germline values: CDR1 SGHTA, CDR2 FQGNSA. This CDR3 region has 17 residues. Trimming removed 6 bases from V and 7 bases from J, with 24 bases in between. The DNA of the CDR3 is TGTGCCAGCAGTTTTCCGCCCGACAGAAAAACGGGCGGGGAGCTGTTTTTT. Its protein is CASSFPPDRKTGGELFF.

The CDR3 DNA is TGTGCCAGCAGCGTTGGCCTACCCGGTTCACCCCTCCACTTT. This sequence encodes CASSVGLPGSPLHF. The chain links TRBV9 to TRBJ1-6, with no clear D. V was trimmed by 2 bases and J by 9 bases, leaving 12 bases between them. CDR3 length: 14 residues. Germline loops: CDR1 SGDLS, CDR2 YYNGEE.

This clonotype has only a few counts. CDR3 in DNA: TGTGCCAGCAGCTACTCGCTGGACGAGACCCAGTACTTC. This translates into CASSYSLDETQYF. The chain joins TRBV7-2 to TRBJ2-5, with D hard to call. Germline V gene sequence: CDR1 SGHTA, CDR2 FQGNSA. CDR3 length: 13 amino acids. V dropped 4 bases and J dropped 5 bases, with 11 bases sitting between them.

This clonotype occurred a few times. In this CDR3 the conserved last residue, phenylalanine or tryptophan, is missing, so a read error is likely. Because the CDR3's place on the DNA is in doubt, the DNA is left out and the CDR3 is given as listed by TCRdb. V usage is TRBV14 and J usage is TRBJ1-1. The CDR3 extends over 8 residues, inclusive of both ends. Germline CDR1 is SGHDN and CDR2 is FVKESK. The CDR3 spells CASSQGYP.

This clonotype was observed at least ten times. The chain joins TRBV20-1 to TRBJ1-5; a weak D match, TRBD1 (6 bases). Germline V CDR1 and CDR2: DFQATT, SNEGSKA (reference sequence). CDR3 length equals 13 residues. The V gene lost 5 bases and the J gene lost 0 bases, with 8 bases spanning the gap. DNA for the CDR3: TGCAGTGCTCAGGGGTATAGCAATCAGCCCCAGCATTTT. This translates into CSAQGYSNQPQHF.

The chain recombines TRBV4-3 with TRBJ1-6, with 8 bases identical to TRBD1. This CDR3 spans 18 amino acids. Germline trimming cut 0 bases from V and 5 bases from J; bases unmatched to any gene: 9. Germline V lookup: CDR1 LGHNA, CDR2 YSLEER. The CDR3 nucleotides read TGCGCCAGCAGCCAAGATTCCCGGTCAGGGGGCAATAATTCACCCCTCCACTTT. Protein: CASSQDSRSGGNNSPLHF.

The V call is TRBV4-1, the J call TRBJ1-4, with a possible D match to TRBD1 (6 bases). Trimming left V 5 bases short and J 8 bases short, with 18 bases between. The CDR3 covers 15 residues. Germline V gene lookup returns CDR1 MGHRA and CDR2 YSYEKL. CDR3 bases: TGCGCCAGCAGCACTTCAGGGGCGAAAGGCGAAAAACTGTTTTTT. It encodes CASSTSGAKGEKLFF.

Regarding this clonotype: A much larger clone lies one base from this, so it may be a read error. The V and J genes are TRBV11-2 and TRBJ2-5; D is undetermined. The CDR3 covers 15 residues. Germline V gene lookup returns CDR1 SGHAT and CDR2 FQNNGV. Here the CDR3 reads CASSQENTVEKTQYF. The DNA for the CDR3 is TGCGCCAGCAGCCAGGAGAACACGGTCGAAAAGACCCAGTACTTC.

This clonotype showed up many times. V and J are TRBV4-1 and TRBJ2-7; no firm D call. Trimming pared 1 base from V and 5 bases from J, leaving 3 bases between. Germline assignment: CDR1 MGHRA and CDR2 YSYEKL. The CDR3 totals 11 residues. Here the CDR3 reads CASSQAHEQYF. Here the CDR3 DNA reads TGCGCCAGCAGCCAAGCACACGAGCAGTACTTC.